This is a list of T cell receptor beta chains from one sample in a study of identical twins. TCRdb independently ran MiXCR on the 5' RACE reads; one entry per CDR3 protein. In the table there are a few hundred thousand distinct CDR3 sequences, 9.5% to 10% of which are singletons. These data were also filed under a second study, of yellow fever vaccine responses in identical twins.

Specimen: PBMCs. The source is a woman aged 18 to 35 in good health. Both conserved end residues are trimmed from each CDR3.

v_call,j_call,cdr3_aa
TRBV5-4,TRBJ1-1,ASSLGLGNTEAF
TRBV29-1,TRBJ2-7,SVVLQGTAYEQY
TRBV28,TRBJ2-4,ASSQGLAGVGVNIQY
TRBV14,TRBJ2-5,ASSHWTGGLQETQY
TRBV28,TRBJ2-7,ASSSPGGYEQY
TRBV19,TRBJ2-1,ASRPRQGANYNEQF
TRBV23-1,TRBJ2-1,ASGRDAHHTYNEQF
TRBV5-1,TRBJ2-5,ASSSLAGADETQY
TRBV29-1,TRBJ2-1,SVRDDSLNEQF
TRBV7-9,TRBJ2-7,ASSSGVYGYEQY
TRBV12-3/TRBV12-4,TRBJ1-2,ASSLGGPYGYT
TRBV29-1,TRBJ2-2,SAVLVNTGELF
TRBV3-1,TRBJ1-6,ASSPVGVSPLH
TRBV20-1,TRBJ2-7,SATRGDRETYEQY
TRBV6-1,TRBJ2-7,ASSSRDTGNHEQY
TRBV5-1,TRBJ1-2,ASREGQGNYGYT
TRBV29-1,TRBJ2-1,SVEDRTGRV
TRBV6-1,TRBJ2-1,ASSPVLGTGLPIFNEQF
TRBV27,TRBJ2-5,ASSPLSGGVETQY
TRBV13,TRBJ2-7,ASSLGTEDNEQY
TRBV5-1,TRBJ2-5,ASSEGTSGRPLQETQY
TRBV11-3,TRBJ2-7,ASSFNSGMGSEQY
TRBV7-2,TRBJ1-5,ASSSIAAGDQPQH
TRBV4-3,TRBJ2-1,ASSQESSGYDEQF
TRBV5-1,TRBJ1-4,ASSGSGANEKLF
TRBV29-1,TRBJ1-1,SVEGLLSTEAF